This record covers a single T cell receptor beta chain. Its antigen remains undetermined. Base qualities were left out, and no much larger clone turns up one base away. The cohort comprised approximately 700 healthy bone marrow donors. All cohort members were sampled while nominally healthy, although unrecorded immune exposures were likely present. The donor was CMV seronegative and was included in the group of 352 seronegative cohort members. A peripheral blood sample was provided by each donor, and peripheral blood mononuclear cells were used for TCR beta sequencing. The Qiagen DNeasy Blood Extraction Kit was used to extract genomic DNA from the blood cell samples. The sample comes from a study of cytomegalovirus exposure and HLA in healthy donors (dated by TCRdb to about 2017). Context from the whole study: In an earlier analysis of approximately 640 of the donors, 276 Gb of sequence data and 90 million to 120 million unique TCR beta sequences from about 190 million T cells were reported. Roughly 5 DR-DQ haplotypes were handled as single units for association and clustering, since linkage in the cohort was strong. Donor age, sex, ethnicity and CMV serostatus were collected together with the repertoire data. A later analysis re-analyzed previously published TCR beta repertoires from several hundred donors and added high-resolution HLA genotyping to study TCR occurrence patterns. The study profiled the T cell repertoires of under 850 subjects by immunosequencing and related them to cytomegalovirus serostatus. In the later analysis, no new phenotypic data were used to find candidate immune exposures; instead, reliance was placed on TCR beta sequences and their occurrence across donors. The study aimed to test whether signatures of past pathogen exposure could be identified by cataloging public T cell receptors. High-throughput TCR immunosequencing, statistical association of individual TCRs with disease status, and machine learning were combined to predict cytomegalovirus infection status. Class I and class II HLA loci were covered by the typing at four-digit resolution. Of the roughly 410 genotyped donors, 81% were placed in the genetic ancestry cluster associated with self-reported Caucasian donors. In a later genetic analysis, genome-wide SNP genotypes for about three fifths of the roughly 670 donors were used, and that subset was treated as a discovery cohort. Approximately 300 gigabases of sequencing data and around 85 million unique TCR sequences made up an early release that covered 500 to 700 HLA-typed donors. Every discovery cohort repertoire had been produced on one sequencing platform. An earlier analysis of 587 of the donors applied high-throughput TCR beta sequencing to assess whether each TCR beta V gene segment acted as functional or pseudogenic. Besides the first cohort of 666 subjects, a separate validation cohort made up of over a hundred different subjects was used. Across around 400 genotyped donors of the cohort, an average of about 200,000 unique TCR beta nucleotide sequences per donor were sequenced, and approximately 17% of those sequences were non-productive. Typing coverage differed by locus: A, B, C, DRB1 and DQB1 were typed in about 620-630 donors, DQA1 in about 510, DPA1 in nearly 610, and DPB1 in just under 480.

The cysteine opens and the phenylalanine closes a CDR3 of 14 amino acids. The read is trimmed to its CDR3 DNA, 42 bases read in frame from base 1. The germline V gene supplies CDR1 SGHAT and CDR2 FQNNGV. V lost 2 bases and J lost 6 bases; the stretch between them is 12 bases long. The method behind the library was the immunoSEQ multiplex PCR assay. The multiplex PCR relied on a mix of 60 forward primers for TCR Vbeta segments and 13 reverse primers for TCR Jbeta segments. The CDR3 region of rearranged TCR beta genes was amplified from genomic DNA by a multiplex PCR assay. Amplified TCR beta libraries were sequenced as 87-base-pair reads on the Illumina HiSeq System. The source study handled its data this way. A later analysis counted some 80 million unique TCR beta chains across the approximately 700 repertoires, and about 10 million of these chains were shared by at least two donors. A nearest-neighbor algorithm error-corrected the raw reads and collapsed the reads into unique sequences, merging closely related sequences to remove PCR and sequencing errors. CDR3 sequences were aligned to IMGT reference sequences to assign V, D and J gene segments. For a sequence to be retained, a match of at least six nucleotides was required to both a V gene segment and a J gene segment. Rearrangements were called productive when the CDR3 lacked stop codons and stayed in frame with V and J; all others were non-productive. CDR3 was defined by IMGT convention, running from the second conserved V-encoded cysteine to the conserved J-encoded phenylalanine. The earlier analysis of some 580 of the donors excluded any sequence lacking an unambiguous match to a single V gene segment. An earlier analysis of just under 600 of the donors called V segments functional above 56.7% productive rearrangements and segregating when the between-donor standard deviation exceeded 5%. A statistical classification framework was built to diagnose cytomegalovirus status from the catalog of TCR beta chain sequences. A later analysis assigned V and J genes by comparing TCR nucleotide sequences with IMGT/GENE-DB human TR gene sequences. The TCRdist pipeline was used in a later analysis to assign CDR3 sequences and most-parsimonious VDJ recombination scenarios. A later analysis defined each TCR beta chain by its CDR3 amino acid sequence plus V-gene family, and excluded reads lacking a unique V-gene family. To address suspected cross-contamination and a sequencing artifact, a later analysis removed a few hundred highly shared, low-generation-probability nucleotide sequences. For each public chain, a later analysis derived a clonal expansion index from normalized ranks of inferred template counts within each repertoire. In a later analysis, generation probabilities were computed using a VDJ recombination model fitted to out-of-frame rearrangements, and the results were checked against IGoR. A later analysis scored TCR-TCR, TCR-HLA and TCR-CMV co-occurrence with hypergeometric tests, applying a repertoire-size bias correction to TCR pairs. In a later analysis, false discovery rates were estimated by permuting HLA or CMV assignments 20 times. In a later analysis, co-occurring TCRs were grouped using DBSCAN, with TCRdist sequence similarity added in when clustering inside HLA-allele-positive subsets. For co-occurrence clustering, repertoires with fewer than 30,000 or more than 120,000 public chains were excluded, along with five or six repertoires with anomalous nucleotide sharing. TCRdb obtained this table from immuneACCESS and retained in-frame rearrangements with V and J assigned. These tables miss some clones; where compared with another copy, unresolved V genes account for less than half of the shortfall, and the remainder is unexplained. V, J and clone size reflect that table, while D and trimming were determined from the DNA. The sample table records hundreds of thousands of clones; 70% to 90% of these occur just once. The ten top clones hold approximately 2% of the sample.

General conclusions and limits of the study: Sequencing depth was assumed to be roughly uniform across donors in the presence/absence analyses, though that assumption may not hold. A later analysis found that most CMV-associated TCR beta chains appeared HLA-restricted, with HLA associations seemingly driven largely by CMV exposure. At a false discovery rate of 0.05, a later analysis linked around 17,000 TCR beta sequences to specific HLA alleles. Because counts were too low, roughly 16 rarely observed V segments, including chromosome 9 orphons, were left out of the earlier analysis of a few hundred of the donors. Linkage disequilibrium might explain the correlated functional status among segregating V segments, but an unknown experimental factor could not be ruled out. Immune exposure information for the cohort was limited to CMV serostatus. A later analysis found that TCR association rates varied across HLA loci, with DRB1 alleles showing the most associated TCRs and HLA-C alleles the fewest. Broadly in line with IMGT annotations, most TCR beta V segments showed up in productive rearrangements about 90% or about 30% of the time in an earlier analysis of around 550 of the donors. The authors suggested that the approach could potentially be generalized to other disease states and immunological phenotypes. Because the 87-base-pair reads could not distinguish some IMGT-functional V segments, including TRBV6-2 and TRBV6-3, those segments were excluded. According to a later analysis, parvovirus B19, influenza, CMV and Epstein-Barr virus appeared linked to several top co-occurrence clusters. HLA typing was unavailable for some donors at each locus, so association tests used only the typed subset. A further reported finding was that TCR beta sequences accurately predicted the HLA-A and HLA-B alleles for most subjects in the first cohort. The study gave a list of some 150 TCR beta chains associated with cytomegalovirus. A later genetic analysis associated a missense DCLRE1C variant with V-gene and J-gene trimming of TCR beta chains, and an independent cohort replicated the association. Cytomegalovirus status was reported to be diagnosed by the classifier with high specificity and sensitivity in both the original and validation cohorts. A later analysis found that HLA-associated TCR beta chains were more clonally expanded and had lower generation probabilities than equally common non-associated chains. In a later genetic analysis, fewer N-insertions in productive TCRs were reported among donors in an Asian-associated ancestry cluster than the approximately 670-donor mean. In this cohort, only TCR beta chains were sequenced, and detectable features were limited by the absence of alpha or paired-chain data. While some public TCRs were present in many individuals, most TCR sequences turned up only very rarely across donors. When HLA alleles, especially DR and DQ, strongly co-occurred, attributing TCR associations to individual alleles was difficult. In vitro tests confirmed that a few of the cytomegalovirus-associated TCR beta chains recognize cytomegalovirus antigens. A cluster of highly shared sequence variants was judged likely to represent a technical artifact of the sequencing pipeline.

This receptor was obtained from a woman aged 18-29 years in good health and CMV-seronegative. The chain joins TRBV11-2 to TRBJ2-3, with the D segment identity uncertain. Material for sequencing was PBMCs. In nucleotide form, the sequence is TGTGCCAGCAGCTTACTCTCCCTGCGGGATACGCAGTATTTT. It specifies CASSLLSLRDTQYF.